The clone carrying this TCR beta chain was detected a few times. The TCR beta library used iRepertoire HTBI primers with Arm-PCR amplification of CDR3. TCRdb re-called the multiplex PCR reads through MiXCR, storing one row per CDR3 protein. The table includes roughly 420,000 distinct CDR3 sequences, 16% detected once. Specified time point: newly diagnosed GD, antithyroid drugs for less than 3 months. Extracted PBMC RNA gave rise to the TCR library. The data belong to a study of regulatory T cells in long-lasting Graves disease. The sample also formed part of further work on T cells in Graves' hyperthyroidism and ophthalmopathy.

The specimen was peripheral blood mononuclear cells (PBMCs), collected at new diagnosis, from a patient treated with antithyroid drugs. The sequence came from a woman in her 30s with Graves disease.

The CDR3 DNA reads as TGTGCCAGCAGTGATTTTGGGCTAGCGGGAAAAGATGAGCAGTTCTTC. Its protein product is CASSDFGLAGKDEQFF. The chain recombines TRBV2 with TRBJ2-1; the match to TRBD2 covers 9 bases. The germline gives CDR1 SNHLY, CDR2 FYNNEI. The CDR3 sequence is 16 residues long. The V gene end was trimmed by 3 bases and the J gene end by 8 bases; junction bases not matched to a gene: 11.